The 17 T cell receptor beta chains given below trace back to one sample, sequenced in a study of human T cells and chemical hapten exposure. In TCRdb, the RACE reads were re-called with MiXCR into one record per CDR3 protein. The data contain about 74,000 distinct CDR3 sequences, approximately 15% of them seen just once; the ten biggest clones take up 4.6%. Sample time point: pre-sensitization, week 0. Treatment defined: therapeutic diphenylcyclopropenone sensitization with weekly scalp DPC. Material: whole blood, obtained in connection with sensitization to the hapten diphenylcyclopropenone (DPC). Receptors were obtained from a woman aged 45-65 years with alopecia areata. Some clones in this sample may be carry-over from other donors' samples.

This clonotype was observed at least ten times. This chain joins TRBV18 and TRBJ2-1; the D is unclear. CDR1 KGHSH and CDR2 LQKENI come from the germline V gene. CDR3 length: 16 amino acids. The V and J ends lost 0 bases and 4 bases respectively, with 13 bases between them. In DNA form, the CDR3 reads TGTGCCAGCTCACCACCGGTGGATGGAGTATACAATGAGCAGTTCTTC. Translation: CASSPPVDGVYNEQFF.

This clonotype was observed many times. The chain is built from TRBV11-2 and TRBJ2-1; 8 bases match TRBD2. The CDR3 length is 15 residues. In germline, CDR1 is SGHAT, CDR2 FQNNGV. V lost 6 bases to trimming and J lost 8 bases; unmatched junction nucleotides: 12. CDR3 residues: CASSSGGRRMDEQFF. DNA of the CDR3: TGTGCCAGCAGTTCCGGCGGGAGGAGGATGGATGAGCAGTTCTTC.

The chain is built from TRBV6-5 and TRBJ2-4, with D uncertain. CDR1 MNHEY and CDR2 SVGAGI come from the germline V gene. The CDR3 extends over 15 amino acids. V lost 0 bases to trimming and J lost 6 bases, with 12 bases between them. CDR3 amino acids: CASSYSLGPRNIQYF. The CDR3, as DNA: TGTGCCAGCAGTTACTCGTTAGGACCCCGAAACATTCAGTACTTC.

The chain carries TRBV18 and TRBJ2-1; TRBD1 might be the D (6 bases). Germline-derived CDR1 and CDR2 are KGHSH and LQKENI. The CDR3 has 15 amino acids. V was cut by 4 bases and J by 10 bases, with 20 bases left in between. The CDR3 loop is CASSLVPQGSEEQFF. The CDR3 coding sequence is TGTGCCAGCTCACTTGTCCCTCAGGGGTCAGAGGAGCAGTTCTTC.

The V gene is TRBV28, the J gene TRBJ1-5; D uncertain. The CDR3 contains 16 residues. Germline CDR1 is MDHEN and CDR2 is SYDVKM. Trimming left V 7 bases short and J 0 bases short, with 16 bases between. The CDR3 sequence is CASMELIGYSNQPQHF. As DNA, the CDR3 is TGTGCCAGCATGGAGCTCATAGGTTATAGCAATCAGCCCCAGCATTTT.

The count of this clonotype is one. The chain employs TRBV2 and TRBJ1-1; the D gene is possibly TRBD1 (5 bases). V was shortened by 6 bases and J by 2 bases, with 10 bases between the two germline ends. This CDR3 has 13 amino acids. The germline gives CDR1 SNHLY, CDR2 FYNNEI. The CDR3 nucleotides are TGTGCCAGCAGCGTAAGGGGAAACACTGAAGCTTTCTTT. Translating gives CASSVRGNTEAFF.

This clonotype was seen more than once but under ten times. V is TRBV6-5 and J is TRBJ1-1, with D maybe TRBD1 (6 bases). Trimming left V 5 bases short and J 4 bases short, with 17 bases between. This CDR3 contains 15 residues. From germline, CDR1 is MNHEY and CDR2 SVGAGI. DNA of the CDR3: TGTGCCAGCAGTCTACAGGGATCCTTACGCACTGAAGCTTTCTTT. Encoded protein: CASSLQGSLRTEAFF.

This clonotype was seen a few times. The chain employs TRBV29-1 and TRBJ2-3; D is possibly TRBD2 (7 bases). Between the trimmed V and J ends, which lost 4 bases and 3 bases, there was a span of 11 bases. This CDR3 spans 13 amino acids. Germline assignment: CDR1 SQVTM and CDR2 ANQGSEA. CDR3 sequence (DNA): TGCAGCGTTGTTGGGGGGGCAACAGATACGCAGTATTTT. Protein sequence: CSVVGGATDTQYF.

Only a few counts were recorded for this clonotype. The gene calls are TRBV12-3 or TRBV12-4 and TRBJ2-1, with D possibly being TRBD2 (6 bases). V was pared by 9 bases and J by 4 bases, with 16 bases between. The CDR3 spans 14 residues. The CDR3 DNA reads TGTGCCAGTTGTCCCCGCGGGAAATACAATGAGCAGTTCTTC. Translation: CASCPRGKYNEQFF.

This clonotype showed up just a few times. The CDR3 spells CASILAGGIHDTQYF. The CDR3 coding sequence is TGTGCCAGCATTCTAGCGGGAGGGATCCACGATACGCAGTATTTT. The chain combines TRBV2 with TRBJ2-3; the match to TRBD2 covers 12 bases. Germline CDR1 is SNHLY and CDR2 is FYNNEI. This CDR3 region has 15 residues. With V trimmed by 7 bases and J by 6 bases, 8 bases remained unmatched.

This sequence joins TRBV18 and TRBJ2-5; D unresolved. The germline V gene encodes CDR1 KGHSH and CDR2 LQKENI. CDR3 length: 14 amino acids. The V gene lost 3 bases and the J gene lost 1 base, with 9 bases spanning the gap. The CDR3 region is CASSPSVVQETQYF. The CDR3 bases are TGTGCCAGCTCACCGTCTGTCGTCCAAGAGACCCAGTACTTC.

This clonotype was recorded a few times. V usage is TRBV12-3 or TRBV12-4 and J usage is TRBJ1-5; D gene unclear. CDR3 length equals 14 residues. Between the trimmed V and J ends, which lost 6 bases and 0 bases, there was a span of 9 bases. The CDR3 sequence: CASRADTSNQPQHF. The CDR3, as DNA: TGTGCCAGCAGGGCAGACACTAGCAATCAGCCCCAGCATTTT.

The chain combines TRBV7-8 with TRBJ2-2; the D gene is possibly TRBD2 (6 bases). Trimming cost V 5 bases and J 2 bases, with 21 bases left between them. This CDR3 spans 18 amino acids. Germline V gene sequence: CDR1 SGHVS, CDR2 FQNEAQ. The CDR3 DNA reads as TGTGCCAGCAGCCTCTATATCGGGCGGGGCTCAAACACCGGGGAGCTGTTTTTT. It translates to CASSLYIGRGSNTGELFF.

The V call is TRBV24-1, the J call TRBJ2-7; 10 bases are shared with TRBD1. V lost 10 bases and J lost 6; bases outside the gene matches: 11. The CDR3 is 14 amino acids. Germline CDR1 and CDR2: KGHDR and SFDVKD. CDR3 amino acids: CATPAPGQGIEQYF. CDR3 in DNA: TGTGCCACTCCAGCACCGGGACAGGGGATCGAGCAGTACTTC.

This sequence joins TRBV11-2 and TRBJ2-3; 8 bases align to TRBD1. Germline V lookup: CDR1 SGHAT, CDR2 FQNNGV. V was clipped by 4 bases and J by 3 bases; unmatched bases: 12. The CDR3 contains 17 residues. The CDR3 region has the DNA TGTGCCAGCAGCTCCGGACAGGGCGCATGGGGGACAGATACGCAGTATTTT. Translated: CASSSGQGAWGTDTQYF.

This chain uses TRBV10-3 with TRBJ2-3, with no clear D. The V and J ends lost 5 bases and 3 bases respectively, with 3 bases between them. Looked up from germline, CDR1 is ENHRY and CDR2 is SYGVKD. This CDR3 spans 11 amino acids. CDR3 loop: CAISQTDTQYF. CDR3 DNA: TGTGCCATCAGTCAAACAGATACGCAGTATTTT.

The chain uses TRBV30 and TRBJ2-5; tentatively, D is TRBD1 (5 bases). V was trimmed by 4 bases and J by 4 bases, leaving 13 bases between them. The germline gives CDR1 GTSNPN, CDR2 SVGIG (reference sequence). This CDR3 is 13 amino acids long. CDR3 residues: CAWTSVGAETQYF. The CDR3 DNA follows: TGTGCCTGGACTTCGGTAGGGGCAGAGACCCAGTACTTC. Variable domain in full (rest from reference TRBV30 and TRBJ2-5): SQTIHQWPATLVQPVGSPLSLECTVEGTSNPNLYWYRQAAGRGLQLLFYSVGIGQISSEVPQNLSASRPQDRQFILSSKKLLLSDSGFYLCAWTSVGAETQYFGPGTRLLVL.